Presented here are 8 T cell receptor beta chains from one specimen sequenced in a study of response to subunit inactivated influenza vaccine. TCRdb independently ran MiXCR on the RT-PCR reads; one entry per CDR3 protein. The table records 170,000 or so distinct CDR3 sequences, about 10% of them present only once. Sequenced here: CD8+ T cells sorted from PBMCs, sampled approximately 25 months after vaccination. The receptors derive from a man in his fifties or sixties who received an inactivated influenza vaccine.

A few counts support this clonotype. The gene calls are TRBV6-1 and TRBJ2-1, with 9 bases that match TRBD2. Trimming at V came to 6 bases and at J to 6 bases, leaving 9 bases not matched to a gene. The length of the CDR3 is 15 residues. The germline gives CDR1 MNHNS, CDR2 SASEGT. The CDR3 loop reads CASSPQPGLANEQFF. The CDR3 DNA reads as TGTGCCAGCAGCCCTCAACCGGGACTAGCCAATGAGCAGTTCTTC.

The rearrangement joins TRBV4-3 to TRBJ1-1; TRBD1 might be the D (6 bases). Trimming removed 3 bases at V and 6 bases at J, with 14 bases between. The CDR3 loop spans 14 amino acids. In germline, CDR1 is LGHNA, CDR2 YSLEER. CDR3 bases: TGCGCCAGCAGCCATCGCGGGGGGGCCGCTGAAGCTTTCTTT. Translating gives CASSHRGGAAEAFF.

The table lists this clonotype with many counts. This chain uses TRBV7-6 with TRBJ2-1; TRBD2 matches at 8 bases. CDR1 is SGHVS and CDR2 is FNYEAQ in the germline V gene. The CDR3 totals 16 residues. The ends lost 1 base at V and 6 bases at J; junction bases unmatched: 8. The CDR3 region has the DNA TGTGCCAGCAGCTTAGGACTAGCGTCGAGGGGCAATGAGCAGTTCTTC. As protein: CASSLGLASRGNEQFF.

There are a few counts of this clonotype. The chain recombines TRBV11-2 with TRBJ2-3; 9 nucleotides agree with TRBD2. The CDR3 has 18 amino acids. The V segment lost 4 bases and the J segment 0 bases; nucleotides outside the gene matches: 11. Per germline, CDR1 SGHAT and CDR2 FQNNGV. As DNA, the CDR3 is TGTGCCAGCAGCTCTACCCCCGCTAGCGGGATTAGCACAGATACGCAGTATTTT. Translated, it gives CASSSTPASGISTDTQYF. Together with reference TRBV11-2 and TRBJ2-3, the CDR3 gives the full variable domain: EAGVAQSPRYKIIEKRQSVAFWCNPISGHATLYWYQQILGQGPKLLIQFQNNGVVDDSQLPKDRFSAERLKGVDSTLKIQPAKLEDSAVYLCASSSTPASGISTDTQYFGPGTRLTVL.

This clonotype was counted many times. The V gene is TRBV28, the J gene TRBJ1-4, with D unresolved. The germline V gene has CDR1 MDHEN and CDR2 SYDVKM. The CDR3 length is 16 residues. Between the trimmed V and J ends, which lost 0 bases and 2 bases, there was a span of 10 bases. The CDR3, as DNA: TGTGCCAGCAGTTTATGGAAGAGCTCCACTAATGAAAAACTGTTTTTT. It codes for CASSLWKSSTNEKLFF. The whole variable domain, filled in from reference TRBV28 and TRBJ1-4, reads DVKVTQSSRYLVKRTGEKVFLECVQDMDHENMFWYRQDPGLGLRLIYFSYDVKMKEKGDIPEGYSVSREKKERFSLILESASTNQTSMYLCASSLWKSSTNEKLFFGSGTQLSVL.

The chain employs TRBV4-3 and TRBJ2-1, with TRBD2 matching over 8 bases. Germline V gene sequence: CDR1 LGHNA, CDR2 YSLEER. The CDR3 contains 15 residues. The V and J ends lost 1 base and 4 bases, in that order; junction bases with no gene match: 3. In nucleotides, the CDR3 is TGCGCCAGCAGCCAAGGGACTAGCCATTACAATGAGCAGTTCTTC. This sequence encodes CASSQGTSHYNEQFF.

This clonotype was counted a few times. This chain links TRBV7-9 with TRBJ2-1; D remains unclear. From germline, CDR1 is SEHNR and CDR2 FQNEAQ (reference sequence). V lost 4 bases and J lost 5, with 6 bases in between. This CDR3 contains 12 residues. The CDR3 DNA reads TGTGCCAGCAGCTACCCAGACAATGAGCAGTTCTTC. Protein sequence: CASSYPDNEQFF.

The genes are TRBV7-9 and TRBJ2-7; TRBD2 matches 10 bases. The J segment lost 8 bases and the V segment lost 2 bases, leaving 9 bases of the junction unmatched. Germline CDR1 SEHNR, CDR2 FQNEAQ (reference sequence). The length of the CDR3 is 15 residues. CDR3 nucleotide sequence: TGTGCCAGCAGCTTACCGGCTAGCGGGAGCGTCCAGCAGTACTTC. Amino acid sequence: CASSLPASGSVQQYF.